This T cell receptor (beta chain) was profiled in a study of shared T cell receptors in the human thymus. The CDR3 totals 18 residues. Germline assignment: CDR1 SGHAT and CDR2 FQNNGV. V dropped 0 bases and J dropped 3; count of bases not matched to a gene: 9. Profiling relied on immunoSEQ multiplex PCR, and the TCRdb table lists in-frame clones only, not all of them. The table includes about 500,000 clones, 75% to 85% detected once. A further study also used this sample, focusing on human thymus T cells. That source reports: Donation came from healthy Finnish infants having corrective surgery for congenital heart defects. Resections from corrective heart surgery provided thymus tissue. It looked as if thymic and blood repertoires used V and J genes in a biased way. A high degree of thymic repertoire overlap among unrelated individuals was reported in related research.

The specimen sequenced was thymocytes. The genes are TRBV11-2 and TRBJ2-7, with 12 positions matching TRBD2. The TCR was taken from a boy under three years old with a congenital heart defect. CDR3 amino acids: CASSLDHPSGRDYYEQYF. CDR3 nucleotides: TGTGCCAGCAGCTTAGATCATCCTAGCGGGAGGGATTACTACGAGCAGTACTTC.